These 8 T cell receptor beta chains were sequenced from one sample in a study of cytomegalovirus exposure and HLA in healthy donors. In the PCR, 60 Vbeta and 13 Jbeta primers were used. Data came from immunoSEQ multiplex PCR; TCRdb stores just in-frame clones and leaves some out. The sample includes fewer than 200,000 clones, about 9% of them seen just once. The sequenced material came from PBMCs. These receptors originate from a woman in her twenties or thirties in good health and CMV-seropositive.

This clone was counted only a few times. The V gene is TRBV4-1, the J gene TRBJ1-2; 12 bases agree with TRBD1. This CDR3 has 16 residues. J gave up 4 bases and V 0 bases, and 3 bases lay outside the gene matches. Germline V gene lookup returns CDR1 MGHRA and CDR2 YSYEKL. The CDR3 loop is CASSQEGDRGLYGYTF. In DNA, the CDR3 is TGCGCCAGCAGCCAAGAAGGGGACAGGGGGCTCTATGGCTACACCTTC.

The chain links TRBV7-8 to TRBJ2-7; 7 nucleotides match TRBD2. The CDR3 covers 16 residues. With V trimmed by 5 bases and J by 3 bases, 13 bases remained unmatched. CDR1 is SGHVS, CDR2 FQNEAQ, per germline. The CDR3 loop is CASSPRRGGRIYEQYF. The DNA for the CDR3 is TGTGCCAGCAGCCCTCGTCGGGGCGGGAGAATCTACGAGCAGTACTTC.

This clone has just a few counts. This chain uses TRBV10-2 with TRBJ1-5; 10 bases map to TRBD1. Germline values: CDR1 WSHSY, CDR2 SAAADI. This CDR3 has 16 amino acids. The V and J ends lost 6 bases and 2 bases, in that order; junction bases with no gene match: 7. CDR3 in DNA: TGCGCCAGCAGGGCCGGGACAGGGGTTGGCAATCAGCCCCAGCATTTT. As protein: CASRAGTGVGNQPQHF.

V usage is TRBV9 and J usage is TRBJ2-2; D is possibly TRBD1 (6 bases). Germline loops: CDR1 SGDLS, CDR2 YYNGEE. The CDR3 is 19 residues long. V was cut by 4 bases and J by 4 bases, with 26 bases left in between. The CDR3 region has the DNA TGTGCCAGCAGCCCCCCCGGCGGGTGGGCTAGCAGGGGCACCGGGGAGCTGTTTTTT. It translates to CASSPPGGWASRGTGELFF.

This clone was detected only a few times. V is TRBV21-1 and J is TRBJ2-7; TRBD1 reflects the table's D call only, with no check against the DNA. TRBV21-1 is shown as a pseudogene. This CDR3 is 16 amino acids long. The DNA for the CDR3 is TGTGCCAGCAGCAATAGTCCGGGACATAAAACCTACGAGCAGTACTTC. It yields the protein CASSNSPGHKTYEQYF.

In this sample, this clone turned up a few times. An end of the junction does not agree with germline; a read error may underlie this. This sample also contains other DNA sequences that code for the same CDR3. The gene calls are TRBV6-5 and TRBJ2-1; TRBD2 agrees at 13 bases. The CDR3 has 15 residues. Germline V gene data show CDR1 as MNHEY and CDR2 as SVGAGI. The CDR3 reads CASSGTSGVYNEQFF. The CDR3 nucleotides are TGTGCAAGCAGCGGGACTAGCGGGGTTTACAATGAGCAGTTCTTC.

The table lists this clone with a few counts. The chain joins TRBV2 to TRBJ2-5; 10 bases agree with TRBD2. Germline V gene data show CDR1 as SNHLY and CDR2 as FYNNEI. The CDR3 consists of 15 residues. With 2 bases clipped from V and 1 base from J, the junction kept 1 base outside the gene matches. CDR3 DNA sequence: TGTGCCAGCAGTGAATCTAGCGGGAGCCAAGAGACCCAGTACTTC. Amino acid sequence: CASSESSGSQETQYF.

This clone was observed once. The CDR3 coding sequence is TGTGCCAGCACCTTTACGCCGGGGGGGGCCAACGTCCTGACTTTC. Encoded protein: CASTFTPGGANVLTF. This chain joins TRBV21-1 and TRBJ2-6; the DNA was not used to check the table's D call, TRBD2. TRBV21-1 is given as a pseudogene. This CDR3 is built from 15 residues.